This T cell receptor beta chain was observed in a study of blood T cells in healthy people across ages. Study observations and caveats: PBMCs were not sorted, which prevented a conclusive comparison of naive versus antigen-experienced cells. Age showed a roughly linear inverse relationship with TCR beta diversity per million T cells. From one million sequenced T cells, diversity estimates were lower bounds.

In regard to this clonotype: Its antigen is still unknown.

The use of a sample-barcoded 5' primer and a J-beta primer mix characterized a second PCR of about 7 to 12 cycles. Tagging of each cDNA molecule was performed by a template-switch adaptor with 12 random nucleotides. One entry per CDR3 protein, called by TCRdb with MiXCR from the 5' RACE reads. The data contain about 640,000 distinct CDR3 sequences, roughly 53% of them singletons. The CDR3 totals 12 residues. V was shortened by 7 bases and J by 4 bases, with 10 bases between the two germline ends. The chain couples TRBV12-3 or TRBV12-4 to TRBJ1-2; D is uncertain. The sequence came from a man between 60 and 75 years old in good health. Material: blood. The CDR3 sequence: CASKNDTYGYTF. The CDR3 DNA reads TGTGCCAGCAAAAACGACACCTATGGCTACACCTTC.